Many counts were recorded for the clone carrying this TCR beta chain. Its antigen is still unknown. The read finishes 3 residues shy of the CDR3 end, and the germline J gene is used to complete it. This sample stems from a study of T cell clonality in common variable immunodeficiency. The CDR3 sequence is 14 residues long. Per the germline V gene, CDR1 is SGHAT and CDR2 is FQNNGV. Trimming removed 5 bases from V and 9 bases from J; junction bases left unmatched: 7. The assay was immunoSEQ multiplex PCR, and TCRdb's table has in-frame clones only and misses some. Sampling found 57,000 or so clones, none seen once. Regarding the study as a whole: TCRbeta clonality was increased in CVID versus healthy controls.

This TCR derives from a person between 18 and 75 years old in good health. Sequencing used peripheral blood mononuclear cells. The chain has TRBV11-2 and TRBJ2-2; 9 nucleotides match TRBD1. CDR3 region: CASSPGQGMRELFF. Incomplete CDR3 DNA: TGTGCCAGCAGCCCTGGACAGGGGATGAGGGAG.